Following are 4 T cell receptor beta chains from one sample sequenced in a study of PD-1 blockade in classical Hodgkin lymphoma (dated by TCRdb to about 2020). The sample's time point label is to be understood as: newly diagnosed, previously untreated cHL patient sample. A Miltenyi CD4+ T cell isolation kit was used for magnetic negative selection to purify CD4+ T cells from thawed PBMCs. Library preparation employed the immunoSEQ multiplex PCR assay. TCRdb holds this immuneACCESS table with in-frame rearrangements only. Some clones are missing; in checked studies, unresolved V genes explain under half, and the rest has no known cause. For this sample the table gives under 40,000 clones, of which about 87% were detected only once. 1% to 1.5% of the sample is held by the ten biggest clonotypes. Specimen: CD4+ T cells from blood. The receptors come from a human donor with classical Hodgkin lymphoma.

J is TRBJ2-7 and V is TRBV19; the D gene is possibly TRBD1 (6 bases). CDR3 size: 15 residues. V was trimmed by 3 bases and J by 2 bases, leaving 14 bases between them. Germline values: CDR1 LNHDA, CDR2 SQIVND (reference sequence). The CDR3 coding sequence is TGTGCCAGTAGTATTCAGGGGTTCTCTACCTACGAGCAGTACTTC. Encoded protein: CASSIQGFSTYEQYF.

The chain combines TRBV5-1 with TRBJ2-7; possibly TRBD2 for D (6 bases). Trimming shortened V by 0 bases and J by 5 bases, and 9 bases separated the two germline ends. The CDR3 has 13 residues. Germline loops: CDR1 SGHRS, CDR2 YFSETQ. The CDR3 is CASSLAGGDEQYV. DNA for the CDR3: TGCGCCAGCAGCTTGGCCGGCGGGGACGAGCAGTACGTC.

This clone was seen just once. The chain carries TRBV5-1 and TRBJ1-4, with 8 bases fitting TRBD1. The length of the CDR3 is 15 residues. Germline CDR1 and CDR2: SGHRS and YFSETQ. J lost 8 bases, V lost 4 bases, and 10 bases had no gene match. The CDR3 reads CASSPLTGEGEKLFF. The CDR3 DNA is TGCGCCAGCAGCCCATTGACAGGGGAAGGAGAAAAACTGTTTTTT.

V is TRBV7-8 and J is TRBJ2-1, with 7 bases aligning to TRBD2. The germline gives CDR1 SGHVS, CDR2 FQNEAQ. The V segment lost 9 bases and the J segment 2 bases; nucleotides outside the gene matches: 13. CDR3 length: 16 amino acids. CDR3 sequence: CASTTRTRLAYNEQFF. As DNA, the CDR3 is TGTGCCAGTACTACCCGGACTAGACTAGCCTACAATGAGCAGTTCTTC. The full variable domain, its missing parts supplied by reference TRBV7-8 and TRBJ2-1, is GAGVSQSPRYKVAKRGQDVALRCDPISGHVSLFWYQQALGQGPEFLTYFQNEAQLDKSGLPSDRFFAERPEGSVSTLKIQRTQQEDSAVYLCASTTRTRLAYNEQFFGPGTRLTVL.